The clone carrying this TCR beta chain was detected many times. Its target is unknown. This record comes from a study of glioma-infiltrating T cells. Amplification of TCR alpha and beta CDR3 regions from RNA used iRepertoire nested multiplex PCR. For one-step reverse transcription and amplification, 100-400 ng of tissue mRNA or PBMC total RNA was used. TCRdb reprocessed the multiplex PCR reads with MiXCR, giving one entry per CDR3 protein. The profile shows around 20,000 distinct CDR3 sequences, under 30% of them singletons. Findings of the study overall: CDR3 overlap between tissue and blood was very small. Non-neoplastic patients had below-expected tissue-blood divergence, while all gliomas exceeded expectation.

The germline V gene has CDR1 MNHNS and CDR2 SASEGT. The V end was cut by 5 bases, the J end by 9 bases, with 20 bases between. The CDR3 consists of 15 residues. This TCR was sampled from a human donor with low-grade glioma or glioblastoma, undergoing nonglioma brain surgery, or in good health (not recorded which). The specimen was glioma tissue, nonneoplastic brain tissue, or PBMCs (not recorded which). The chain joins TRBV6-1 to TRBJ2-1; D might be TRBD1 (6 bases). In DNA form, the CDR3 reads TGTGCCAGCAGTCTCGGACAGCATGCCAGCGTTGAGCAGTTCTTC. This sequence encodes CASSLGQHASVEQFF.